The subject of this entry is one T cell receptor (beta chain). This clonotype was counted at least ten times. Its antigen is currently not known. The sample holds no much larger clone one base away, and base qualities are not on file. The treatment or condition label, read with the paper, signifies: in vitro stimulation with specific CMV peptide epitopes to enrich CMV-specific T cells. Compared with germline, V lacks 1 base and J lacks 8 bases; bases without a gene match: 8. The germline V gene supplies CDR1 SGHTA and CDR2 FQGNSA. From the cysteine through the phenylalanine, the CDR3 covers 15 amino acids. Only the CDR3 portion is preserved as DNA: 45 bases, with reading frame beginning at the first base. This sample was taken from a study of T cell repertoires in cytomegalovirus infection (dated by TCRdb to about 2019). As for the study more broadly: Peptide stimulations targeted recently identified HLA-C-restricted CMV epitopes, whose presentation resists viral immunomodulation, together with well-studied HLA-B-restricted epitopes. The HLA type of each donor mattered for the analysis, because public TCR beta signatures pointed to carriage of CMV infection along with the matching HLA type. The study at large found these results: The ex vivo response was dominated by HLA-C-restricted CMV-specific TCR beta clonotypes, and the single most frequent clonotype in two of eight donors was supplied by these HLA-C-restricted clonotypes. In both this cohort and an independent roughly 350-donor cohort, the cumulative frequency of public TCR beta family members distinguished carriers of CMV infection plus the relevant HLA type.

TCRdb names Illumina HiSeq 1500 as the instrument used. TCRdb reworked the public reads: Q25 trimming with fastp, MiXCR clone assembly, productive beta chains retained. One record per CDR3 amino acid sequence lists the most common genes and DNA. Across this sample there are 550,000 to 850,000 distinct CDR3 sequences, with about 30% seen only once. Roughly 18% of the sample comes from the top ten. Sequenced here: cultured PBMCs, sampled from culture after CMV antigen stimulation. The rearrangement combines TRBV7-2 with TRBJ1-2, and TRBD1 aligns with 9 junction nucleotides. This receptor was identified in a human donor in good health (CMV status not recorded). Some clones in this sample may be carry-over from other donors' samples. The nucleotide sequence reads TGTGCCAGCAGCTTAGAACAGGGGGCGCCCGGGGGCTACACCTTC. It codes for CASSLEQGAPGGYTF.